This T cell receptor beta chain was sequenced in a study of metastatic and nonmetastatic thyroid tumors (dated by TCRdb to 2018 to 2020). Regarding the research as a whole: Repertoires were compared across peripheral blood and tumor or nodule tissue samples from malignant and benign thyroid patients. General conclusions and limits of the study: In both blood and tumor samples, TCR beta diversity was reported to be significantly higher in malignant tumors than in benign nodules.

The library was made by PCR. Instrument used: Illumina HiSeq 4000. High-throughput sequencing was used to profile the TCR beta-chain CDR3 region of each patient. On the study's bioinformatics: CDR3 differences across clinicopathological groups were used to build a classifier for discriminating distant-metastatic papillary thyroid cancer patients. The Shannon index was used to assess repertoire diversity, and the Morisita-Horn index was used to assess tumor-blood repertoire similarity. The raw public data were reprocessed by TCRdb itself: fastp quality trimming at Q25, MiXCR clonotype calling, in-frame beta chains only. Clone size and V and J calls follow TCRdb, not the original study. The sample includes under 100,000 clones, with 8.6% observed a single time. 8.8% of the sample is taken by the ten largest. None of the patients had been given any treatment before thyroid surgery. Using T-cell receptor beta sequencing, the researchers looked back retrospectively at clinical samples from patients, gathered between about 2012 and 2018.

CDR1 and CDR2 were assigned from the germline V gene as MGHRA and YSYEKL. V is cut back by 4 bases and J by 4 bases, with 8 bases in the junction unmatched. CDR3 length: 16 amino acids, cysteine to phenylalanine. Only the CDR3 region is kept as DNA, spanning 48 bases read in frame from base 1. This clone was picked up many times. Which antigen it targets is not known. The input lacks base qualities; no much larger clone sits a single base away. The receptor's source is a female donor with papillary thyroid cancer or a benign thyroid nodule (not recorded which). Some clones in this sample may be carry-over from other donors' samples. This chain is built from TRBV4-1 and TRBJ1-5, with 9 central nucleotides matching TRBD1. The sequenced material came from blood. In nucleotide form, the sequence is TGCGCCAGCAGCCCGCAGGACAGGGGCGAGAATCAGCCCCAGCATTTT. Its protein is CASSPQDRGENQPQHF.